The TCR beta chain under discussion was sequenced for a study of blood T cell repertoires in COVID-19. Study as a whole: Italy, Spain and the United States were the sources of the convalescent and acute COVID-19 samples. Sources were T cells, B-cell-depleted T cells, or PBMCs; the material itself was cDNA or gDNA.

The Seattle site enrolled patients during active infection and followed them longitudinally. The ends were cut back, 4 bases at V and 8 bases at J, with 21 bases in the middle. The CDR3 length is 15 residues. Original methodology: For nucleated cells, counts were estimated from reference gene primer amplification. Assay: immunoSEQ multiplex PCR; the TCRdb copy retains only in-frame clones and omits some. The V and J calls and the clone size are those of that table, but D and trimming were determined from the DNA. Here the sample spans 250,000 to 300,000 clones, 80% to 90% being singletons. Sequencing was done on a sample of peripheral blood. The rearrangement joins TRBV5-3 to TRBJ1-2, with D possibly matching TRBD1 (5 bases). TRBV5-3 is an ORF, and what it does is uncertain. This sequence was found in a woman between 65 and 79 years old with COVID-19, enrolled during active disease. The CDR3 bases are TGTGCCAGAAGCCGGCTAAGGAGAAAGGGGTTGGGCTACACCTTC. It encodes CARSRLRRKGLGYTF.